These T cell receptor beta chains were read from a single sample in a study of cytomegalovirus exposure and HLA in healthy donors. Clones were sequenced by immunoSEQ multiplex PCR, and TCRdb holds only the in-frame ones, with some missing. Here the sample spans approximately 170,000 clones, more than 65% being singletons. What was sequenced was PBMCs. The source is a middle-aged man in good health and CMV-seropositive. Both conserved end residues are part of each CDR3.

V gene | CDR3 protein
TRBV6-5 | CASKWGVRSPLHF
TRBV27 | CASSSPGLAADTQYF
TRBV18 | CASSLQGGVNYGYTF
TRBV5-1 | CASSPDRVETQYF
TRBV30 | CAWSDPGTYEQYF
TRBV7-7 | CASSLAGGAADTQYF
TRBV5-4 | CASSPRTSGSYEQYF
TRBV18 | CASSPDRQGAPGNTIYF
TRBV18 | CASSPDNNYGYTF
TRBV5-5 | CASSRQGRSDYEQYF
TRBV27 | CASSPRTVSYEQYF
TRBV6-6 | CASSPRQGDYEQYF
TRBV6-5 | CASSSRTGVYEQYF
TRBV28 | CASSSRTGSYNEQFF
TRBV5-1 | CASSLYWGDNEQFF
TRBV7-2 | CASSKGGGNQPQHF
TRBV29-1 | CSVDKQGAGDEQFF
TRBV28 | CASSLGHRGSRYNEQFF
TRBV29-1 | CSVATGPGKNIQYF
TRBV29-1 | CSVAQANYGYTF